The TCR beta chain under discussion was sequenced for a study of T cell repertoires in cytomegalovirus infection. TCRdb processed the reads anew with MiXCR; each CDR3 protein has one entry. The sample comprises fewer than 300,000 distinct CDR3 sequences, roughly a quarter of which are singletons, and about 14% rests with the top ten. The CDR3 extends over 14 amino acids. Germline-derived CDR1 and CDR2 are SGHTA and FQGNSA. The V end lost 2 bases, the J end lost 2 bases, and 9 bases lay between the germline ends. This clonotype came up many times. The TCR was taken from a human donor in good health (CMV status not recorded). Some clones in this sample may be carry-over from other donors' samples. The gene calls are TRBV7-2 and TRBJ2-5; TRBD1 is a possible D gene (5 bases). The sequencing sample was made of PBMCs. The CDR3 protein is CASSLRGYQETQYF. The CDR3 DNA is TGTGCCAGCAGCTTAAGGGGTTATCAAGAGACCCAGTACTTC.